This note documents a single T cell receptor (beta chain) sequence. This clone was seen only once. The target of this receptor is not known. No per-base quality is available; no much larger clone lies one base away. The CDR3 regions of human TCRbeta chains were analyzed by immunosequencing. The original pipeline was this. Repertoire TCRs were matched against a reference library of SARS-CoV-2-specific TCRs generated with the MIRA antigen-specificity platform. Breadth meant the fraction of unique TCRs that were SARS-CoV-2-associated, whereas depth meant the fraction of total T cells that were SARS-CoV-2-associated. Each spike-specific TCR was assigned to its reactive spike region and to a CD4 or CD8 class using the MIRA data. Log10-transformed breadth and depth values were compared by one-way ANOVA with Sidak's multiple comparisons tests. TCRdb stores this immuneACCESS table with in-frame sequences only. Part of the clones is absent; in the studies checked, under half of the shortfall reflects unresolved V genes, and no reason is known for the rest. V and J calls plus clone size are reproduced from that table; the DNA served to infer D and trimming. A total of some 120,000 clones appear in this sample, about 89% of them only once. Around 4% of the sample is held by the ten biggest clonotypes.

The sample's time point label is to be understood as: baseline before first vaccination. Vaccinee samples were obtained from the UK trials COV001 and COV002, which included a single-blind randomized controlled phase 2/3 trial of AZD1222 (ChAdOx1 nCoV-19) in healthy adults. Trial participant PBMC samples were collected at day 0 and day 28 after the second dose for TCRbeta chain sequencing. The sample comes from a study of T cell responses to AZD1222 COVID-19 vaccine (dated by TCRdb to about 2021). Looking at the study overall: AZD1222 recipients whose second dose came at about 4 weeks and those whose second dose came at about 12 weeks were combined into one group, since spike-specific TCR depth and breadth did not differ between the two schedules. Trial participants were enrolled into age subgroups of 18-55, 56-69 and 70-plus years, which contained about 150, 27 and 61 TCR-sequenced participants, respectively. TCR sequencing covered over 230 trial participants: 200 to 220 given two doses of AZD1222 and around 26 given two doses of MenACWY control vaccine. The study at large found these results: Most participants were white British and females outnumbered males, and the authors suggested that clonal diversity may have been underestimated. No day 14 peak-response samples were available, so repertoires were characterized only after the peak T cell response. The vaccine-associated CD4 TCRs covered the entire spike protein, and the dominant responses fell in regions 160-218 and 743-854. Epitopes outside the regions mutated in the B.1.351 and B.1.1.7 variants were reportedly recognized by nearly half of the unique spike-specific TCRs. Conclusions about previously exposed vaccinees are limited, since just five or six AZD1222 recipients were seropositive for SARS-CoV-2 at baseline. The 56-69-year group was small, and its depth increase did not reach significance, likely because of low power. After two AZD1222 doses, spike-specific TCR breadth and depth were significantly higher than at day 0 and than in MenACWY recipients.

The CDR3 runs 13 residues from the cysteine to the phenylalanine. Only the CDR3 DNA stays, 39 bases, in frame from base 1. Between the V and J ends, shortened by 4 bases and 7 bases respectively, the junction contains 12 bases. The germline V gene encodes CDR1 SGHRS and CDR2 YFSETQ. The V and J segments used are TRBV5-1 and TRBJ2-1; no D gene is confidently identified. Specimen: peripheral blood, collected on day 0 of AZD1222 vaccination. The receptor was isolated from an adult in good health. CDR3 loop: CASSLERANEQFF. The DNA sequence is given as TGCGCCAGCAGCCTGGAAAGGGCGAATGAGCAGTTCTTC.